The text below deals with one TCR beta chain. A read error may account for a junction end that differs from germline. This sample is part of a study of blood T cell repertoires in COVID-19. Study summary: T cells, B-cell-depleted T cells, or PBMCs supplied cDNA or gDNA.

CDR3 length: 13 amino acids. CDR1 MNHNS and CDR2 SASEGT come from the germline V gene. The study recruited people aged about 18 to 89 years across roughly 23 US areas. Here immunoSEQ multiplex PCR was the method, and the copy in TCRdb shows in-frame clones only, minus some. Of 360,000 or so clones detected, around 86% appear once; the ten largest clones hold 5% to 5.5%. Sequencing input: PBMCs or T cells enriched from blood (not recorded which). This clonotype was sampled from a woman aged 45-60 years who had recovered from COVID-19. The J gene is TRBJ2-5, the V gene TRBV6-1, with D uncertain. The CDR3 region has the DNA TGTGCCAGCAATGAACAGAATCAAGAGACCCAGTACTTC. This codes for CASNEQNQETQYF.